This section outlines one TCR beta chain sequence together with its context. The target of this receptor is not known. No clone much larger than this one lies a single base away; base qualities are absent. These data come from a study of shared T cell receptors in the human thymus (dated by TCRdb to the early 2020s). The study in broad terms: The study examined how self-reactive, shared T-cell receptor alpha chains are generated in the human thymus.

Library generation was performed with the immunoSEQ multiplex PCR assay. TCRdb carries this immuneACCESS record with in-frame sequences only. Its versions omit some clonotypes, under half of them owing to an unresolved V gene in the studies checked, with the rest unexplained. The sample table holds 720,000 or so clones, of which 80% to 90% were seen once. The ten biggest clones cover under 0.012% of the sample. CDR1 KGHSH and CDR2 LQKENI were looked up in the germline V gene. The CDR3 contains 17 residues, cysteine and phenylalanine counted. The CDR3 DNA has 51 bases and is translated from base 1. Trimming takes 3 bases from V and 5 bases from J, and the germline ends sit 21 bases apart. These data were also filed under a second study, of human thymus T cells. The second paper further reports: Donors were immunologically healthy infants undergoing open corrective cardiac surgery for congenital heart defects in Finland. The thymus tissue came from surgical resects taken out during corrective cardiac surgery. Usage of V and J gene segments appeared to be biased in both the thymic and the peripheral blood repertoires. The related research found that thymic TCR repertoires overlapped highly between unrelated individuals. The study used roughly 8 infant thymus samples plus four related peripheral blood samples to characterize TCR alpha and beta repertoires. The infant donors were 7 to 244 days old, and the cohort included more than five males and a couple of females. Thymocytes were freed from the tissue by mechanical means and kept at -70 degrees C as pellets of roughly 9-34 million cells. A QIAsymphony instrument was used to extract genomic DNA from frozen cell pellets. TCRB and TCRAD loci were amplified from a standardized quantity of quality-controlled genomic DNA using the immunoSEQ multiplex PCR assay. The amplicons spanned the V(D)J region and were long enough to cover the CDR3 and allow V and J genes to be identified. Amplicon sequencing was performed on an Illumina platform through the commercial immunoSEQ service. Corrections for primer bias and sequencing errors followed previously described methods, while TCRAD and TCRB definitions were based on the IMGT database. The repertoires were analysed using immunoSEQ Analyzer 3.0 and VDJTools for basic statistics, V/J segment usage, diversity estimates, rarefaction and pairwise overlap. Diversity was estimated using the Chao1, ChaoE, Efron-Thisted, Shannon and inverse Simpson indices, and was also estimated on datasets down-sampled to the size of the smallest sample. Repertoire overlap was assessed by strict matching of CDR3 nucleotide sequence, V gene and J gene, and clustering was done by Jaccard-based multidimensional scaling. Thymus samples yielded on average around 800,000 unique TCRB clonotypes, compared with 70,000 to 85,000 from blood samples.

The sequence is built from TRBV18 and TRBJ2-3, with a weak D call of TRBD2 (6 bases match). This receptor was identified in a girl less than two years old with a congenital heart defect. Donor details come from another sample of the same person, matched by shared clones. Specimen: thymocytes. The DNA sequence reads TGTGCCAGCTCACCGTCTCCGGAGGGACCACCTCAAGATACGCAGTATTTT. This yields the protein CASSPSPEGPPQDTQYF.